These 28 T cell receptor beta chains came from one sample sequenced in a study of blood T cell repertoires in COVID-19. Clones were sequenced by immunoSEQ multiplex PCR, and TCRdb holds only the in-frame ones, with some missing. The sample shows about 260,000 clones, approximately 90% of them seen only once. Source material: peripheral blood. These receptors were collected from a woman aged 35 to 49 with acute or convalescent COVID-19.

This chain joins TRBV19 and TRBJ1-2, with TRBD1 as a possible D gene (6 bases). The CDR3 has 15 amino acids. Germline CDR1 reads LNHDA; CDR2 reads SQIVND (reference sequence). V gave up 4 bases and J gave up 2 bases, with 14 bases separating them. In DNA form, the CDR3 reads TGTGCCAGTAGTAATACCTGGACAGCAAACTATGGCTACACCTTC. This encodes CASSNTWTANYGYTF.

The chain uses TRBV30 and TRBJ2-1; 9 positions agree with TRBD1. The CDR3 length is 14 residues. Germline V gives CDR1 GTSNPN, CDR2 SVGIG (reference sequence). The J segment lost 8 bases and the V segment lost 3 bases, leaving 8 bases of the junction unmatched. The CDR3 protein is CAWRFGTGLDEQFF. CDR3 bases: TGTGCCTGGAGGTTCGGGACAGGGCTGGATGAGCAGTTCTTC.

This clone is a singleton in its sample. The chain is built from TRBV6-6 and TRBJ1-4, with D tentatively TRBD1 (5 bases). The CDR3 runs to 14 residues. Looked up from germline, CDR1 is MNHNY and CDR2 is SVGAGI (reference sequence). Trimming removed 6 bases at V and 8 bases at J, with 16 bases between. CDR3 in DNA: TGTGCCAGCAGGTCCCGGGGGTCAGGCGAAAAACTGTTTTTT. This encodes CASRSRGSGEKLFF.

J is TRBJ1-4 and V is TRBV4-1, with TRBD1 matching over 9 bases. J gave up 11 bases and V 4 bases, and 5 bases lay outside the gene matches. This CDR3 region has 13 residues. Germline assignment: CDR1 MGHRA and CDR2 YSYEKL. The CDR3 DNA sequence: TGCGCCAGCAGCCGACGGGACAGGGAGAAACTGTTTTTT. Protein product: CASSRRDREKLFF.

This sequence joins TRBV6-5 and TRBJ1-3; 8 bases match TRBD1. Germline assignment: CDR1 MNHEY and CDR2 SVGAGI. The CDR3 totals 15 residues. V dropped 6 bases and J dropped 3; count of bases not matched to a gene: 7. This CDR3 is CASSLDTGGGNTIYF. CDR3 coding DNA: TGTGCCAGCAGCCTTGACACAGGGGGTGGAAACACCATATATTTT.

This sequence joins TRBV5-1 and TRBJ1-3; D call uncertain. V lost 1 base, J lost 0 bases, and 8 bases lay in between. The CDR3 covers 15 residues. Germline CDR1 is SGHRS and CDR2 is YFSETQ. CDR3 in amino acids: CASSLSGASGNTIYF. Written as DNA, the CDR3 is TGCGCCAGCAGCTTGAGCGGTGCCTCTGGAAACACCATATATTTT.

The gene calls are TRBV7-3 and TRBJ1-6, with unresolved D. The CDR3 is made up of 16 amino acids. The V gene lost 3 bases and the J gene lost 7 bases, with 16 bases spanning the gap. The germline CDR1 and CDR2 sequences are SGHTA and FQGTGA. Here the CDR3 DNA reads TGTGCCAGCAGCTTTTGGGGAGAGGGATACAATTCACCCCTCCACTTT. Protein: CASSFWGEGYNSPLHF. The whole variable domain, remainder taken from reference TRBV7-3 and TRBJ1-6, is GAGVSQTPSNKVTEKGKYVELRCDPISGHTALYWYRQSLGQGPEFLIYFQGTGAADDSGLPNDRFFAVRPEGSVSTLKIQRTERGDSAVYLCASSFWGEGYNSPLHFGNGTRLTVT.

V usage is TRBV2 and J usage is TRBJ2-1; TRBD2 agrees at 9 bases. V shed 5 bases, J shed 1 base, and the junction held 15 bases outside the gene matches. The CDR3 is made up of 19 amino acids. The germline V gene has CDR1 SNHLY and CDR2 FYNNEI. As DNA, the CDR3 is TGTGCCAGCAGTCGCAATACACCGGGACTAGCAAGGTCCTACAATGAGCAGTTCTTC. This translates into CASSRNTPGLARSYNEQFF.

This rearrangement joins TRBV21-1 to TRBJ2-7; TRBD1 is the table's D call, not checked against the DNA. TRBV21-1 is recorded as a pseudogene. The CDR3 extends over 14 amino acids. The CDR3 here is CASFGQGGSYEQYV. In DNA form, the CDR3 reads TGTGCCAGTTTTGGACAGGGAGGCTCCTACGAGCAGTACGTC.

V is TRBV7-9 and J is TRBJ2-3, with D possibly being TRBD2 (6 bases). CDR1 is SEHNR and CDR2 is FQNEAQ in the germline V gene (reference sequence). Trimming pared 8 bases from V and 1 base from J, leaving 7 bases between. There are 12 residues in the CDR3. In nucleotides, the CDR3 is TGTGCCAGCTCTAGCGGCACAGATACGCAGTATTTT. This codes for CASSSGTDTQYF.

This clone appeared a single time. The rearrangement links TRBV20-1 to TRBJ1-4, with no clear D. Trimming removed 3 bases from V and 0 bases from J, with 8 bases in between. CDR1 and CDR2 (germline): DFQATT, SNEGSKA (reference sequence). The CDR3 runs to 14 residues. The CDR3 loop reads CSASKRATNEKLFF. The CDR3 bases are TGCAGTGCTAGTAAGAGGGCAACTAATGAAAAACTGTTTTTT.

The chain links TRBV4-2 to TRBJ2-2; 8 nucleotides align to TRBD1. The CDR3 is 16 amino acids. With 2 bases clipped from V and 5 bases from J, the junction kept 7 bases outside the gene matches. Germline-derived CDR1 and CDR2 are LGHNA and YNFKEQ. The CDR3 loop is CASSQPDRVETGELFF. CDR3 sequence (DNA): TGTGCCAGCAGCCAACCGGACAGGGTGGAAACCGGGGAGCTGTTTTTT.

The chain has TRBV5-5 and TRBJ2-1; D is possibly TRBD2 (5 bases). The CDR3 is 15 amino acids. The germline gives CDR1 SGHKS, CDR2 YYEKEE (reference sequence). The V end was cut by 2 bases, the J end by 5 bases, with 14 bases between. DNA for the CDR3: TGTGCCAGCAGCTTTCTGGGGAGCAGCAACAATGAGCAGTTCTTC. This translates into CASSFLGSSNNEQFF.

The DNA for the CDR3 is TGTGCCATCCGAGGACAGGGGGAATTTATGAGTTCACCCCTCCACTTT. Encoded protein: CAIRGQGEFMSSPLHF. The genes are TRBV7-3 and TRBJ1-6; 10 bases match TRBD1. Trimming took 10 bases from V and 9 from J; bases not matched to a gene: 15. CDR3 length equals 16 residues. Germline loops: CDR1 SGHTA, CDR2 FQGTGA.

The J gene is TRBJ2-3, the V gene TRBV3-1 (or the pseudogene TRBV3-2), with D unclear. Germline V lookup: CDR1 LGHDT, CDR2 YNNKEL (reference sequence). The V gene lost 4 bases and the J gene lost 0 bases, with 14 bases spanning the gap. The CDR3 extends over 16 amino acids. The CDR3 DNA reads TGTGCCAGCAGCCCTTCGTGGGCAACTAGCACAGATACGCAGTATTTT. Amino acids: CASSPSWATSTDTQYF.

The chain joins TRBV19 to TRBJ2-3, with 11 bases lining up with TRBD2. The trim removed 2 bases at V and 5 bases at J, leaving 6 bases unmatched. In germline, CDR1 is LNHDA, CDR2 SQIVND (reference sequence). The CDR3 length is 16 residues. The CDR3 nucleotides read TGTGCCAGTAGTATACGGTTAGCGGGGGGGAGAGATACGCAGTATTTT. As protein: CASSIRLAGGRDTQYF.

The chain recombines TRBV2 with TRBJ2-1; 10 bases match TRBD2. V shed 4 bases and J 8 bases; nucleotides not matched to a gene: 11. CDR3 length: 16 residues. Germline loops: CDR1 SNHLY, CDR2 FYNNEI. The CDR3 bases are TGTGCCAGCAGTGGATCCTATACTAGCGGGGTCGATGAGCAGTTCTTC. Amino acids: CASSGSYTSGVDEQFF.

This chain connects TRBV4-2 to TRBJ1-2; D is undetermined. Germline V lookup: CDR1 LGHNA, CDR2 YNFKEQ. The CDR3 runs 17 residues. The V gene lost 0 bases and the J gene lost 0 bases, with 14 bases spanning the gap. The CDR3 reads CASSQDNRRRTNYGYTF. DNA of the CDR3: TGTGCCAGCAGCCAAGATAATCGCAGGCGAACTAACTATGGCTACACCTTC.

This clone was counted a single time. The chain recombines TRBV5-5 with TRBJ1-5; possibly TRBD1 for D (6 bases). The germline V gene encodes CDR1 SGHKS and CDR2 YYEKEE (reference sequence). The CDR3 totals 14 residues. V lost 4 bases and J 7 bases, leaving 15 bases between the germline ends. The CDR3 nucleotides are TGTGCCAGCAGCCCTCAACAGGGTGACCAGCCCCAGCATTTT. Its translation: CASSPQQGDQPQHF.

Concerning this clone: Distinct nucleotide sequences in the sample also encode this CDR3. The chain combines TRBV2 with TRBJ1-5, with TRBD1 identical over 8 bases. The CDR3 has 13 amino acids. Germline loops: CDR1 SNHLY, CDR2 FYNNEI. V lost 5 bases to trimming and J lost 4 bases; unmatched junction nucleotides: 1. The DNA of the CDR3 is TGTGCCAGCAGTAGACAGGGGAATCAGCCCCAGCATTTT. As protein: CASSRQGNQPQHF.

This sequence joins TRBV2 and TRBJ2-2, with 9 bases identical to TRBD2. CDR1 is SNHLY and CDR2 is FYNNEI in the germline V gene. The CDR3 spans 14 residues. V lost 9 bases, J lost 4 bases, and 6 bases stayed unmatched. The CDR3 sequence: CARKGTSLTGELFF. For the CDR3, the DNA is TGTGCCAGGAAAGGGACTAGCCTCACCGGGGAGCTGTTTTTT.

The chain carries TRBV19 and TRBJ2-2; maybe TRBD1 (5 bases). CDR3 length equals 16 residues. Deletions cut 2 bases from V and 0 bases from J, with 10 bases between. Germline V gene lookup returns CDR1 LNHDA and CDR2 SQIVND (reference sequence). The CDR3: CASSILGAANTGELFF. CDR3 bases: TGTGCCAGTAGTATACTTGGGGCGGCGAACACCGGGGAGCTGTTTTTT.

This CDR3 reads CASSYSILRGNTEAFF. In nucleotides, the CDR3 is TGTGCCAGCAGTTACTCGATTTTGAGAGGGAACACTGAAGCTTTCTTT. The chain recombines TRBV6-5 with TRBJ1-1; D call uncertain. Between the trimmed V and J ends, which lost 0 bases and 1 base, there was a span of 12 bases. CDR3 size: 16 residues. Per germline, CDR1 MNHEY and CDR2 SVGAGI.

This chain joins TRBV5-1 and TRBJ2-1, with a tentative D call TRBD2 (7 bases). Germline loops: CDR1 SGHRS, CDR2 YFSETQ. This CDR3 contains 14 residues. V shed 0 bases and J shed 9 bases, with 13 bases lying between them. CDR3 in DNA: TGCGCCAGCAGCTTGGACGCGGGGGCTGTTGAGCAGTTCTTC. Translating gives CASSLDAGAVEQFF.

The chain couples TRBV2 to TRBJ2-5; D gene uncertain. Per the germline V gene, CDR1 is SNHLY and CDR2 is FYNNEI. The CDR3 extends over 11 amino acids. V shed 5 bases and J shed 3 bases, with 4 bases lying between them. The CDR3 protein is CASSSKETQYF. For the CDR3, the DNA is TGTGCCAGCAGTTCTAAAGAGACCCAGTACTTC.

This chain uses TRBV19 with TRBJ1-1; D possibly corresponds to TRBD1 (5 bases). From germline, CDR1 is LNHDA and CDR2 SQIVND (reference sequence). The CDR3 extends over 15 amino acids. V was pared by 5 bases and J by 2 bases, with 15 bases between. This CDR3 is CASSRPSRGNTEAFF. CDR3 nucleotide sequence: TGTGCCAGTAGTCGACCGTCTAGGGGAAACACTGAAGCTTTCTTT.

The chain joins TRBV9 to TRBJ1-2; D not certain. V was cut by 4 bases and J by 6 bases, with 16 bases left in between. Germline V gene lookup returns CDR1 SGDLS and CDR2 YYNGEE. The length of the CDR3 is 14 residues. The CDR3 region is CASSNRREMDGYTF. The CDR3 DNA follows: TGTGCCAGCAGCAACCGCCGGGAGATGGATGGCTACACCTTC.

The gene calls are TRBV11-2 and TRBJ2-2, with 13 bases that match TRBD2. Germline CDR1 and CDR2: SGHAT and FQNNGV. Unmatched junction bases numbered 7, after V lost 5 bases and J lost 4 bases. The CDR3 is 17 residues long. The CDR3 is CASSAGLAGTSTGELFF. The CDR3 region has the DNA TGTGCCAGCAGCGCGGGACTAGCGGGGACATCCACCGGGGAGCTGTTTTTT.